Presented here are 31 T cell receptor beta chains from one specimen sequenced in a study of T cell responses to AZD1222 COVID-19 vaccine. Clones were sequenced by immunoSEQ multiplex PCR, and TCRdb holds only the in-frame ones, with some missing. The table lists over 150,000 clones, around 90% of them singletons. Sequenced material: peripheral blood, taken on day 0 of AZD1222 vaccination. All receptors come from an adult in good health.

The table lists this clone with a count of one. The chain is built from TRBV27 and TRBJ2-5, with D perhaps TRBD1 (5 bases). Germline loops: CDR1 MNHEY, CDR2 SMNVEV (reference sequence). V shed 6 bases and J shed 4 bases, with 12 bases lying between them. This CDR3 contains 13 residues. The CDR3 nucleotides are TGTGCCAGCAGAGTTTTGGGGCGAGAGACCCAGTACTTC. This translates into CASRVLGRETQYF.

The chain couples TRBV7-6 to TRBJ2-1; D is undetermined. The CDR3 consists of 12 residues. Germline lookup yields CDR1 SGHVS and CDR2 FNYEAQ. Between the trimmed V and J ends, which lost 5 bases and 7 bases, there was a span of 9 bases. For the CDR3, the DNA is TGTGCCAGCAGCCAAACCCGGAATGAGCAGTTCTTC. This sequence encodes CASSQTRNEQFF.

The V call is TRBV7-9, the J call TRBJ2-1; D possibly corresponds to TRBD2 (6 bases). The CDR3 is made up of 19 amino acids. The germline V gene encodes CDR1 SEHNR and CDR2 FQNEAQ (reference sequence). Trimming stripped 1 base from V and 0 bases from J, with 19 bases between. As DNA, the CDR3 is TGTGCCAGCAGCTTAGAAGGGAGTATGGCGGGAAACTCCTACAATGAGCAGTTCTTC. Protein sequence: CASSLEGSMAGNSYNEQFF.

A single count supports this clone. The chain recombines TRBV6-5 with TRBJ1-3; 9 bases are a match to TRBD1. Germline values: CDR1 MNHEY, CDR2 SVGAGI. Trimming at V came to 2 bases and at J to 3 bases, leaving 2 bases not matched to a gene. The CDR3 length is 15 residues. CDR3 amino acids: CASSYGTGNGNTIYF. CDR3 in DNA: TGTGCCAGCAGTTACGGGACAGGGAATGGAAACACCATATATTTT.

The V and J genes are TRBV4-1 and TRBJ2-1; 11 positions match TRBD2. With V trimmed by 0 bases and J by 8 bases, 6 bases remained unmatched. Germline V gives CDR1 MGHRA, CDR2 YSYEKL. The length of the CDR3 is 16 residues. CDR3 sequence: CASSQDTSGRSYEQFF. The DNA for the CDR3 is TGCGCCAGCAGCCAAGATACTAGCGGGAGATCCTATGAGCAGTTCTTC.

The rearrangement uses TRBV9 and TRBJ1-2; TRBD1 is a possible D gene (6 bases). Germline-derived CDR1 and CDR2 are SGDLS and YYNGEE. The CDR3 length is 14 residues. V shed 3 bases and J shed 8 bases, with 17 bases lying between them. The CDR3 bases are TGTGCCAGCAGCGCGACAGGAGAAGTATGGGGCTACACCTTC. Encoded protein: CASSATGEVWGYTF.

DNA for the CDR3: TGCGCCAGCAGCTCCGGTTCCACCTATGGCTACACCTTC. Translated: CASSSGSTYGYTF. The J gene is TRBJ1-2, the V gene TRBV5-1, with unresolved D. The CDR3 covers 13 residues. With 3 bases removed from V and 4 bases from J, the gap between germline ends came to 10 bases. The V gene's germline CDR1 is SGHRS and CDR2 YFSETQ.

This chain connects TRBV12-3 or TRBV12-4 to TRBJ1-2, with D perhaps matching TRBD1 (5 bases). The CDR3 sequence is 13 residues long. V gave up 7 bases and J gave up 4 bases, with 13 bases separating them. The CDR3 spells CASTLPGRYGYTF. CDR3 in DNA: TGTGCCAGCACCCTTCCGGGACGCTATGGCTACACCTTC.

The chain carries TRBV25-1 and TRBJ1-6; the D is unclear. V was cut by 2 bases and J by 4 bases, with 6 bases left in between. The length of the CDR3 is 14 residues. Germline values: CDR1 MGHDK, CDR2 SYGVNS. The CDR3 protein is CASSEDLYNSPLHF. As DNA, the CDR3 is TGTGCCAGCAGTGAAGACCTTTATAATTCACCCCTCCACTTT.

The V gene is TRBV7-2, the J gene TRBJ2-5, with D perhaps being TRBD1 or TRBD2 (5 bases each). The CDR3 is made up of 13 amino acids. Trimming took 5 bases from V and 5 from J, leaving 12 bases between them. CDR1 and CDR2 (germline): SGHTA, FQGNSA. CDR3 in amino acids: CASSPGTLETQYF. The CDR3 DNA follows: TGTGCCAGCAGCCCCGGGACCCTGGAGACCCAGTACTTC.

The CDR3 coding sequence is TGTGCCAGCGCGACAGGGGTCTCTGGAAACACCATATATTTT. Translated, it gives CASATGVSGNTIYF. V gene TRBV11-2 combines with J gene TRBJ1-3; 8 bases are a match to TRBD1. Germline-derived CDR1 and CDR2 are SGHAT and FQNNGV. The junction had 3 bases not matched to a gene; V was cut back by 8 bases and J by 0 bases. The CDR3 loop spans 14 amino acids. The entire variable domain, with the rest obtained from reference TRBV11-2 and TRBJ1-3, is as follows: EAGVAQSPRYKIIEKRQSVAFWCNPISGHATLYWYQQILGQGPKLLIQFQNNGVVDDSQLPKDRFSAERLKGVDSTLKIQPAKLEDSAVYLCASATGVSGNTIYFGEGSWLTVV.

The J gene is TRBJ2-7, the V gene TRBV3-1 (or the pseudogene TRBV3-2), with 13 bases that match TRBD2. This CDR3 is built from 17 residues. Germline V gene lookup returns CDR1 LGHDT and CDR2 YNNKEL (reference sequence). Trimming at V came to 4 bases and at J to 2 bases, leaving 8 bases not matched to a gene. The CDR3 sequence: CASSLTSGGRAPYEQYF. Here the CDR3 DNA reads TGTGCCAGCAGCCTGACTAGCGGGGGGCGTGCCCCCTACGAGCAGTACTTC.

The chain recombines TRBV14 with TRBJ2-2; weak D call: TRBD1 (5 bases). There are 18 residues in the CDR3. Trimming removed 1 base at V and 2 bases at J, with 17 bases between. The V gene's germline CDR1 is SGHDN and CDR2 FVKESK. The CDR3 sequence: CASSQVRQTLINTGELFF. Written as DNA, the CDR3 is TGTGCCAGCAGCCAAGTCCGACAGACCCTTATTAACACCGGGGAGCTGTTTTTT.

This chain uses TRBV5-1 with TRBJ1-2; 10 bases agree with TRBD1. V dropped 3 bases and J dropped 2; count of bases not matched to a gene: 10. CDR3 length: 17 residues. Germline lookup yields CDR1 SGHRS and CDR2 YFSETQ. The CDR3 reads CASSSNRQGAENYGYTF. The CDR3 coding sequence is TGCGCCAGCAGCTCGAACCGACAGGGGGCTGAGAACTATGGCTACACCTTC.

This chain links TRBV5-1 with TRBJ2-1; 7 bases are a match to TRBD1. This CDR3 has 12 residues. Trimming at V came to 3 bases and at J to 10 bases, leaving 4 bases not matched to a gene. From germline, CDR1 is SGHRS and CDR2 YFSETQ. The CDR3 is CASSSGQIEQFF. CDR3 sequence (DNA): TGCGCCAGCAGCTCGGGACAGATCGAGCAGTTCTTC.

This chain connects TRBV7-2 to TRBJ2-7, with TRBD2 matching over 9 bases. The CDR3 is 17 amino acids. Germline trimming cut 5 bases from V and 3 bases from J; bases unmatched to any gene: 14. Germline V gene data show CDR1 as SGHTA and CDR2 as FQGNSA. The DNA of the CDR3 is TGTGCCAGCAGCACACGGACTGAGCGGGGGGATCACTACGAGCAGTACTTC. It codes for CASSTRTERGDHYEQYF.

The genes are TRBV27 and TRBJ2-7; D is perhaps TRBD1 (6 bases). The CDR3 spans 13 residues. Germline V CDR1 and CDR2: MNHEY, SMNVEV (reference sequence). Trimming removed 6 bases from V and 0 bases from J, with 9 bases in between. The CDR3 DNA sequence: TGTGCCAGCAGGGACAGAGGCTCCTACGAGCAGTACTTC. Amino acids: CASRDRGSYEQYF.

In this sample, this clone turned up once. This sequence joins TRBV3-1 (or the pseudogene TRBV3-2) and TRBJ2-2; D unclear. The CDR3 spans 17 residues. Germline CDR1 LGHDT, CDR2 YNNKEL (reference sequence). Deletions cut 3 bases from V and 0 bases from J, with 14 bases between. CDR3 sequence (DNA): TGTGCCAGCAGCCATCCAACAAATCCCCCGAACACCGGGGAGCTGTTTTTT. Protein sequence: CASSHPTNPPNTGELFF.

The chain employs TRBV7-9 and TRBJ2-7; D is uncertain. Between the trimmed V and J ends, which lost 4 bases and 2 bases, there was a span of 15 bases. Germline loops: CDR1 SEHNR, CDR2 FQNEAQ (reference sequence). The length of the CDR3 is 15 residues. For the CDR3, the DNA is TGTGCCAGCAGCTACCGGACGGACCATACCTACGAGCAGTACTTC. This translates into CASSYRTDHTYEQYF. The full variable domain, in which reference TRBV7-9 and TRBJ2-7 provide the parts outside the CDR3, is DTGVSQNPRHKITKRGQNVTFRCDPISEHNRLYWYRQTLGQGPEFLTYFQNEAQLEKSRLLSDRFSAERPKGSFSTLEIQRTEQGDSAMYLCASSYRTDHTYEQYFGPGTRLTVT.

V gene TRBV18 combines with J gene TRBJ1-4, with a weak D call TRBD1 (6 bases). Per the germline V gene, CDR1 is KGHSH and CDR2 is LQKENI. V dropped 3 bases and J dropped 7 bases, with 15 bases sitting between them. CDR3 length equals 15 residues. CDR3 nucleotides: TGTGCCAGCTCACCCGGGACACCGCAGAGTGAAAAACTGTTTTTT. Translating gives CASSPGTPQSEKLFF. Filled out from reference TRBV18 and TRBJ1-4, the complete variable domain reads NAGVMQNPRHLVRRRGQEARLRCSPMKGHSHVYWYRQLPEEGLKFMVYLQKENIIDESGMPKERFSAEFPKEGPSILRIQQVVRGDSAAYFCASSPGTPQSEKLFFGSGTQLSVL.

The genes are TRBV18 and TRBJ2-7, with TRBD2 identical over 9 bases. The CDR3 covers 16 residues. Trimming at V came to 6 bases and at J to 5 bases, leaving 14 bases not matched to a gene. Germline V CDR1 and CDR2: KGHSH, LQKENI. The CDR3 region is CASSPSSAGGSHEQYF. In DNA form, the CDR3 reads TGTGCCAGCTCCCCTTCGTCAGCGGGAGGTTCCCACGAGCAGTACTTC.

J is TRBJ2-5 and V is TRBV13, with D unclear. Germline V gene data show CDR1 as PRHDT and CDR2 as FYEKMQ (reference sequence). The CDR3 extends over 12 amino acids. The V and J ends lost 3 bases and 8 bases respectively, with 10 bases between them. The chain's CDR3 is CASSFLHRTQYF. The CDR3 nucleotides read TGTGCCAGCAGCTTCCTACACCGAACCCAGTACTTC.

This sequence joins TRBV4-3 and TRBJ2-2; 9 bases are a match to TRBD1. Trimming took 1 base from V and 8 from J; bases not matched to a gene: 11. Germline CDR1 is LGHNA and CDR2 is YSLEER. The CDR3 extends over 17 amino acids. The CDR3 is CASSQAGTGSLAGELFF. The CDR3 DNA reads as TGCGCCAGCAGCCAAGCGGGGACAGGGAGTCTCGCGGGGGAGCTGTTTTTT.

CDR3 amino acids: CATSTPSGPLAGRYEQYF. The CDR3 DNA sequence: TGTGCCACCAGTACCCCCTCGGGGCCACTAGCGGGACGTTACGAGCAGTACTTC. The chain employs TRBV24-1 and TRBJ2-7, with TRBD2 matching 10 bases. CDR3 size: 18 residues. V lost 6 bases and J lost 4; bases outside the gene matches: 17. CDR1 and CDR2 (germline): KGHDR, SFDVKD.

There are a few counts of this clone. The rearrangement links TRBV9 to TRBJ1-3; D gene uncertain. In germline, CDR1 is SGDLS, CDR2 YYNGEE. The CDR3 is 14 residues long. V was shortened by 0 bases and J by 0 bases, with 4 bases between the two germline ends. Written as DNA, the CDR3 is TGTGCCAGCAGCGTAGTGTTCTCTGGAAACACCATATATTTT. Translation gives CASSVVFSGNTIYF.

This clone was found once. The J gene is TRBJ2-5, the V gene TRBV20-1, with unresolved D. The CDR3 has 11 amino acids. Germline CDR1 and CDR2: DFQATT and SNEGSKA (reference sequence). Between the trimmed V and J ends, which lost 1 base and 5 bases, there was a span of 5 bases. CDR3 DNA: TGCAGTGCTAGAGCGATTGAGACCCAGTACTTC. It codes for CSARAIETQYF.

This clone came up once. CDR3 sequence reads: CASSSMGHKAETQYF. Here the CDR3 DNA reads TGTGCCAGCAGCTCTATGGGACATAAAGCGGAGACCCAGTACTTC. The chain recombines TRBV11-2 with TRBJ2-5; TRBD1 might be the D (6 bases). CDR1 SGHAT and CDR2 FQNNGV come from the germline V gene. This CDR3 has 15 amino acids. V dropped 4 bases and J dropped 5 bases, with 17 bases sitting between them.

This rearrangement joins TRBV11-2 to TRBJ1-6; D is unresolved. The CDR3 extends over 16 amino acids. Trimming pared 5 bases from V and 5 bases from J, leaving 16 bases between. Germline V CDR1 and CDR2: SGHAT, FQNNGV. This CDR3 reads CASSNPPALHNSPLHF. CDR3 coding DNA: TGTGCCAGCAGCAATCCACCCGCCCTCCATAATTCACCCCTCCACTTT.

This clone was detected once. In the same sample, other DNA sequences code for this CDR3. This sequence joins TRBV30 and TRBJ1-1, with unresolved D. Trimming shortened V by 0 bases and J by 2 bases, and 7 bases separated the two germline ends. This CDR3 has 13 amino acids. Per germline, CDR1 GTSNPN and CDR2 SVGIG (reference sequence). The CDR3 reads CAWSVGRNTEAFF. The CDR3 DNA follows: TGTGCCTGGAGTGTCGGCAGAAACACTGAAGCTTTCTTT.

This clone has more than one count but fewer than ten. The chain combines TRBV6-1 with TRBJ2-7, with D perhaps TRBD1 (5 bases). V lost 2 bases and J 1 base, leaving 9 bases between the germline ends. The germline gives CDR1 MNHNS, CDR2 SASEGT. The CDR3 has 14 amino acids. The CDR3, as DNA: TGTGCCAGCAGTGAAAGGCCAGGGTCCTACGAGCAGTACTTC. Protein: CASSERPGSYEQYF.

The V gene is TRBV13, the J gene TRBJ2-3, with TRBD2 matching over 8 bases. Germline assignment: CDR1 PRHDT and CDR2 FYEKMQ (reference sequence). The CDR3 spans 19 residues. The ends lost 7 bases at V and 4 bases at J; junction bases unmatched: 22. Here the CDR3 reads CASTSRKGWQRGYPDTQYF. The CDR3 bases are TGTGCCAGCACCTCTCGCAAGGGCTGGCAGCGGGGGTATCCAGATACGCAGTATTTT.